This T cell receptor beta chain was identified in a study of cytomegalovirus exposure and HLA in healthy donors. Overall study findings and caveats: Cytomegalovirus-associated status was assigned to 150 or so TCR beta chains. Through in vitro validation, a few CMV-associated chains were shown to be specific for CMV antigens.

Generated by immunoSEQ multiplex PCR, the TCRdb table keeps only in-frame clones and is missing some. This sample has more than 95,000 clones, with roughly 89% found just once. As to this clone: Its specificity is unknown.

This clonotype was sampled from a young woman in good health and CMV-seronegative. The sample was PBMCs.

This CDR3 reads CASSQEVNRGTTEAFF. The CDR3 bases are TGTGCCAGCAGCCAAGAAGTGAATCGGGGGACCACTGAAGCTTTCTTT. V gene TRBV4-2 combines with J gene TRBJ1-1, with D maybe TRBD1 (5 bases). This CDR3 is 16 amino acids long. CDR1 is LGHNA, CDR2 YNFKEQ, per germline. The ends were cut back, 0 bases at V and 4 bases at J, with 15 bases in the middle.